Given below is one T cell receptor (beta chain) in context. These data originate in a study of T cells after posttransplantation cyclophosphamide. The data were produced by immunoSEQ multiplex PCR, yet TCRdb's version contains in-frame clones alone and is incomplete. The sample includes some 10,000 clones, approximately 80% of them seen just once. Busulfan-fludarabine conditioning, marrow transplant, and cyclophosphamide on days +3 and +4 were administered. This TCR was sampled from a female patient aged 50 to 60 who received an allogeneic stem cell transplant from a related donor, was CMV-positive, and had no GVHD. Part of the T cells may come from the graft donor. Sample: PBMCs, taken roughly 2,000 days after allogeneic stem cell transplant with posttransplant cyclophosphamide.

The CDR3 region is CASSLPRGTVIYGYTF. CDR3 bases: TGTGCCAGCAGCTTGCCTCGGGGAACAGTTATCTATGGCTACACCTTC. The chain employs TRBV5-8 and TRBJ1-2, with no clear D. This CDR3 is built from 16 residues. Germline CDR1 reads SGHTS; CDR2 reads YDEGEE. V was trimmed by 1 base and J by 4 bases, leaving 17 bases between them.